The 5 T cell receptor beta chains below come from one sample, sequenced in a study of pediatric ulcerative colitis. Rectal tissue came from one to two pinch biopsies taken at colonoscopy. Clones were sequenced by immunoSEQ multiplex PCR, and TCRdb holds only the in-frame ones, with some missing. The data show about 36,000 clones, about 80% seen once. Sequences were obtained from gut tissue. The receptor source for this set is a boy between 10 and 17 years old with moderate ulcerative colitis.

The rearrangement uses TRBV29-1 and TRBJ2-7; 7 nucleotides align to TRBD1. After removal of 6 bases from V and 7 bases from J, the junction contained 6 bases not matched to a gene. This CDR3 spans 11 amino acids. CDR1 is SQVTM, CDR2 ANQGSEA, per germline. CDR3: CSVRDSWEQYF. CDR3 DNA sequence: TGCAGCGTCCGGGACAGTTGGGAGCAGTACTTC.

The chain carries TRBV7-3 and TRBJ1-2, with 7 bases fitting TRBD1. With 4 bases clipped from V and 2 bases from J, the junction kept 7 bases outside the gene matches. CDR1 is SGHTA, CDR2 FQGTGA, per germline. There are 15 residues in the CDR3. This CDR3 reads CASSSQHRGNYGYTF. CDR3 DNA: TGTGCCAGCAGCTCACAACACAGGGGAAACTATGGCTACACCTTC.

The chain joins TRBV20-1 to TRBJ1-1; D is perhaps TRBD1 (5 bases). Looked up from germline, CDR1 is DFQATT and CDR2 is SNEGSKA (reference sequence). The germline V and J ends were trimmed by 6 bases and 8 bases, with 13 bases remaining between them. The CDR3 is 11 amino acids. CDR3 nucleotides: TGCAGTGCGGGCGTCTGGGGGGAAGCTTTCTTT. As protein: CSAGVWGEAFF.

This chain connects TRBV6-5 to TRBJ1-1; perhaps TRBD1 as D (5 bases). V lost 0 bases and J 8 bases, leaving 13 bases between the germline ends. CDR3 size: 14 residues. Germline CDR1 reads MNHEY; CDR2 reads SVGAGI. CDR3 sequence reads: CASSYSGSSGEAFF. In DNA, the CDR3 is TGTGCCAGCAGTTACTCGGGTTCCTCAGGGGAAGCTTTCTTT.

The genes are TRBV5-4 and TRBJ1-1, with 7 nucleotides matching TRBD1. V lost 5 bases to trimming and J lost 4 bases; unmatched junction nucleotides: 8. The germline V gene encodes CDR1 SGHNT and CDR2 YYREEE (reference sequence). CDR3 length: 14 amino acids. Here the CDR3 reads CASRPPGGFTEAFF. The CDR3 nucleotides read TGTGCCAGCAGGCCCCCAGGGGGATTCACTGAAGCTTTCTTT.